This TCR beta chain stems from a study of radiotherapy plus CTLA-4 blockade in lung cancer. Sequencing used immunoSEQ multiplex PCR; TCRdb keeps in-frame clones, though not all of them. Found here are about 78,000 clones, approximately 86% of them singletons; the top ten hold around 0.85%. The CDR3 has 14 residues. V was cut by 0 bases and J by 1 base, with 6 bases left in between. Germline CDR1 and CDR2: MNHEY and SVGAGI. The clonotype originates from a human donor with non-small cell lung cancer who had stable disease on radiotherapy plus ipilimumab. The V and J genes are TRBV6-5 and TRBJ1-1; D ambiguous. The input for sequencing was peripheral blood, taken from a patient treated with radiotherapy plus ipilimumab. CDR3: CASSYSGGNTEAFF. CDR3 DNA: TGTGCCAGCAGTTACTCAGGCGGGAACACTGAAGCTTTCTTT.